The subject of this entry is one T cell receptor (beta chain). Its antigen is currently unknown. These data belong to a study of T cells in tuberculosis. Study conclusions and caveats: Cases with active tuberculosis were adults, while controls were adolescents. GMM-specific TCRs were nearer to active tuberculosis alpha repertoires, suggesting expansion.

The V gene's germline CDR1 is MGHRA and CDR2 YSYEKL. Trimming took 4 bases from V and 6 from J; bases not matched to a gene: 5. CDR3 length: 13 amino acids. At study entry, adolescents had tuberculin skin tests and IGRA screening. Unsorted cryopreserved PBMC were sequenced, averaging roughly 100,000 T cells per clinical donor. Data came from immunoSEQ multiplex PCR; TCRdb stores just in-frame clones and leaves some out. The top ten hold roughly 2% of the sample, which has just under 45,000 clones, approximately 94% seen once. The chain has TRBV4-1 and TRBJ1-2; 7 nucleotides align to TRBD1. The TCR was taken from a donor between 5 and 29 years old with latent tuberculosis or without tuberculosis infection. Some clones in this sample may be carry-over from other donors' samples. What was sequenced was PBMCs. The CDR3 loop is CASSRDSTNGYTF. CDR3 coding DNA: TGCGCCAGCAGCCGGGACAGTACTAATGGCTACACCTTC.